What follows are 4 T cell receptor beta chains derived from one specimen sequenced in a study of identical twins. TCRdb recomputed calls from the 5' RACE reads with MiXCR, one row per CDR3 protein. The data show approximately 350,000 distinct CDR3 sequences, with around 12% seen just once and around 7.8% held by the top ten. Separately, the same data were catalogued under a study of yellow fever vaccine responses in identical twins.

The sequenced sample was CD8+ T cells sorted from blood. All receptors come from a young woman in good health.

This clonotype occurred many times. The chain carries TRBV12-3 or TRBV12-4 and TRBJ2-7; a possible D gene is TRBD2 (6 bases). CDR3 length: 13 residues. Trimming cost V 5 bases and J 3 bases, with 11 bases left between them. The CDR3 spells CASSPGGDYEQYF. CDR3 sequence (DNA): TGTGCCAGCAGTCCCGGAGGGGACTACGAGCAGTACTTC.

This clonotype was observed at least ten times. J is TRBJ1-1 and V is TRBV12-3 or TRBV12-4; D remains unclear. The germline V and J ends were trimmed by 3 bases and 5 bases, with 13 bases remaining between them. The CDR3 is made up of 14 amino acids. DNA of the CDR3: TGTGCCAGCAGTTTGGAAAGGACCTCGACTGAAGCTTTCTTT. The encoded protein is CASSLERTSTEAFF.

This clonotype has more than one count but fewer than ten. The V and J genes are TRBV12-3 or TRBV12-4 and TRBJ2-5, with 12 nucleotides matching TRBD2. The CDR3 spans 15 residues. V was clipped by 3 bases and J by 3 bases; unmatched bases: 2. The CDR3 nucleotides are TGTGCCAGCAGTTTTAGGACTAGCGGGGAAGAGACCCAGTACTTC. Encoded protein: CASSFRTSGEETQYF.

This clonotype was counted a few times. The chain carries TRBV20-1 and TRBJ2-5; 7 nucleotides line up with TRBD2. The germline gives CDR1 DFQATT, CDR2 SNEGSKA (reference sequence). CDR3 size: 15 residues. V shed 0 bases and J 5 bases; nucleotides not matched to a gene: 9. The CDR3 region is CSARDSRTSLETQYF. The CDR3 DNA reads TGCAGTGCTAGAGATTCCCGGACTAGTTTGGAGACCCAGTACTTC.